This T cell receptor beta chain was recovered during a study of blood T cells in healthy people across ages. The authors extracted at least 5 micrograms of total RNA per sample. Looked up from germline, CDR1 is MNHEY and CDR2 is SVGEGT. V dropped 4 bases and J dropped 2; count of bases not matched to a gene: 11. The CDR3 runs to 18 residues. The second PCR ran about 6 to 11 cycles with a sample-barcoded 5' primer and J-beta primers. Every molecule of cDNA carried a tag from a template-switch adaptor with 12 random nucleotides. TCRdb fed the 5' RACE reads into MiXCR, producing one record per CDR3 protein. The data show 800,000 to 900,000 distinct CDR3 sequences, under 80% seen once. Study-wide findings and caveats: Older individuals had lower TCR beta diversity per million T cells (the decline was roughly linear). It was the long-lived donors that had more naive CD4+ cells and higher diversity than aged donors.

A note on this clonotype: Its target is unknown.

The sequencing input was blood. The receptor comes from a young man in good health. V gene TRBV6-2 or TRBV6-3 combines with J gene TRBJ2-5, with 12 bases fitting TRBD2. The CDR3 nucleotides read TGTGCCAGCAGTTTCCTATCCCTAGCGGGGGGGCGGCAAGAGACCCAGTACTTC. Its translation is CASSFLSLAGGRQETQYF.